Shown below are 25 T cell receptor beta chains from a single sample sequenced in a study of radiotherapy plus CTLA-4 blockade in lung cancer. TCRdb keeps only in-frame clones here, not all; method: immunoSEQ multiplex PCR. The sample lists 75,000 to 100,000 clones; around 90% were seen once. Source: peripheral blood, taken from a patient treated with radiotherapy plus ipilimumab. These receptors originate from a human donor with non-small cell lung cancer that progressed on radiotherapy plus ipilimumab.

CDR3 nucleotides: TGTGCCAGCAGCTTCAAAAGGGGCGGTACCCTTGTGGAGACCCAGTACTTC. Translated: CASSFKRGGTLVETQYF. The chain is built from TRBV7-6 and TRBJ2-5; possibly TRBD1 for D (5 bases). CDR1 and CDR2 from the germline V gene are SGHVS and FNYEAQ. CDR3 length equals 17 residues. Between the trimmed V and J ends, which lost 3 bases and 5 bases, there was a span of 22 bases.

The chain joins TRBV30 to TRBJ2-5; D uncertain. Between the trimmed V and J ends, which lost 8 bases and 4 bases, there was a span of 17 bases. The CDR3 has 13 amino acids. CDR1 and CDR2 from the germline V gene are GTSNPN and SVGIG (reference sequence). The CDR3 is CASTSGLSETQYF. CDR3 DNA sequence: TGTGCCAGCACCTCCGGGCTCTCAGAGACCCAGTACTTC.

CDR3 nucleotide sequence: TGTGCCAGCAGTCACGCGGGGGAAGAGACCCAGTACTTC. Translated: CASSHAGEETQYF. The V call is TRBV27, the J call TRBJ2-5; 7 positions match TRBD2. From germline, CDR1 is MNHEY and CDR2 SMNVEV (reference sequence). This CDR3 is built from 13 residues. The V segment lost 5 bases and the J segment 3 bases; nucleotides outside the gene matches: 3.

The chain couples TRBV6-6 to TRBJ2-1, with a weak D call TRBD1 (6 bases). There are 13 residues in the CDR3. The V gene's germline CDR1 is MNHNY and CDR2 SVGAGI (reference sequence). V was shortened by 6 bases and J by 8 bases, with 14 bases between the two germline ends. CDR3 nucleotides: TGTGCCAGCAGCCATAACAGGGACCATGAGCAGTTCTTC. Protein sequence: CASSHNRDHEQFF.

This chain links TRBV18 with TRBJ1-3; D not certain. V lost 3 bases and J 4 bases, leaving 16 bases between the germline ends. CDR3 length equals 16 residues. Per the germline V gene, CDR1 is KGHSH and CDR2 is LQKENI. CDR3 residues: CASSPRALLEGNTIYF. CDR3 DNA sequence: TGTGCCAGCTCACCTCGGGCCCTACTGGAGGGAAACACCATATATTTT. Full variable domain (remainder filled in from reference TRBV18 and TRBJ1-3): NAGVMQNPRHLVRRRGQEARLRCSPMKGHSHVYWYRQLPEEGLKFMVYLQKENIIDESGMPKERFSAEFPKEGPSILRIQQVVRGDSAAYFCASSPRALLEGNTIYFGEGSWLTVV.

The chain uses TRBV4-1 and TRBJ1-3; no clear D. The germline V and J ends were trimmed by 3 bases and 0 bases, with 15 bases remaining between them. The CDR3 is made up of 17 amino acids. Germline V gene sequence: CDR1 MGHRA, CDR2 YSYEKL. The CDR3 loop is CASSHPEVTISGNTIYF. CDR3 nucleotides: TGCGCCAGCAGCCATCCAGAGGTTACAATCTCTGGAAACACCATATATTTT.

The V call is TRBV10-3, the J call TRBJ2-7; the match to TRBD2 covers 14 bases. CDR3 length: 17 amino acids. The germline CDR1 and CDR2 sequences are ENHRY and SYGVKD. V was clipped by 2 bases and J by 6 bases; unmatched bases: 9. The CDR3 DNA reads TGTGCCATCAGTGAGCCTACCAGGGGACTAGCGGGAGTCGAGCAGTACTTC. Translation: CAISEPTRGLAGVEQYF.

V is TRBV27 and J is TRBJ2-7; D is possibly TRBD2 (5 bases). The CDR3 loop spans 12 amino acids. Trimming stripped 8 bases from V and 7 bases from J, with 15 bases between. Germline CDR1 is MNHEY and CDR2 is SMNVEV (reference sequence). The CDR3 spells CASGERGREQYF. CDR3 nucleotides: TGTGCCAGCGGGGAGCGTGGAAGGGAGCAGTACTTC.

This clone was observed a single time. This chain connects TRBV5-4 to TRBJ2-1; 7 bases are a match to TRBD2. The CDR3 is 15 residues long. The V gene's germline CDR1 is SGHNT and CDR2 YYREEE (reference sequence). J gave up 7 bases and V 4 bases, and 11 bases lay outside the gene matches. The CDR3 DNA follows: TGTGCCAGCAGCCTATTTAAAGGGCGGGAGAATGAGCAGTTCTTC. Encoded protein: CASSLFKGRENEQFF.

The V gene is TRBV19, the J gene TRBJ1-4; D is uncertain. The CDR3 loop spans 13 amino acids. The germline gives CDR1 LNHDA, CDR2 SQIVND (reference sequence). Trimming pared 0 bases from V and 8 bases from J, leaving 7 bases between. The CDR3 coding sequence is TGTGCCAGTAGTATAGATGTTGGGGAAAAACTGTTTTTT. Residues: CASSIDVGEKLFF.

The chain recombines TRBV7-9 with TRBJ2-7, with 12 nucleotides matching TRBD2. There are 15 residues in the CDR3. Trimming removed 5 bases from V and 7 bases from J; junction bases left unmatched: 9. Germline lookup yields CDR1 SEHNR and CDR2 FQNEAQ (reference sequence). The CDR3 region has the DNA TGTGCCAGCAGCCATCTGACTAGCGGGAGTGGGGAGCAGTACTTC. This translates into CASSHLTSGSGEQYF.

This clone was counted between two and nine times. The CDR3 DNA reads TGTGCCAGCAGTTTTTCCCAGCAAACTGAAGCTTTCTTT. Residues: CASSFSQQTEAFF. The V gene is TRBV6-4, the J gene TRBJ1-1; unclear D gene. Trimming left V 5 bases short and J 5 bases short, with 12 bases between. The CDR3 covers 13 residues. Germline values: CDR1 MRHNA, CDR2 SNTAGT.

In this sample, this clone turned up once. The chain links TRBV11-2 to TRBJ1-1; the D gene is possibly TRBD1 (5 bases). Germline V CDR1 and CDR2: SGHAT, FQNNGV. The CDR3 sequence is 17 residues long. V was clipped by 6 bases and J by 0 bases, with 20 bases between them. The CDR3 loop is CASSYTPGGAMNTEAFF. The CDR3 DNA reads TGTGCCAGCAGTTATACACCGGGAGGGGCAATGAACACTGAAGCTTTCTTT.

V is TRBV7-6 and J is TRBJ2-2; TRBD2 aligns across 9 bases. The CDR3 is 16 amino acids. Germline V gene data show CDR1 as SGHVS and CDR2 as FNYEAQ. Trimming took 5 bases from V and 1 from J; bases not matched to a gene: 5. CDR3 protein: CASSRRTSENTGELFF. As DNA, the CDR3 is TGTGCCAGCAGCCGGAGGACTAGCGAGAACACCGGGGAGCTGTTTTTT.

The chain recombines TRBV9 with TRBJ2-7; 9 nucleotides line up with TRBD2. The germline V gene encodes CDR1 SGDLS and CDR2 YYNGEE. CDR3 length: 15 residues. The V segment lost 0 bases and the J segment 4 bases; nucleotides outside the gene matches: 5. The CDR3 nucleotides read TGTGCCAGCAGCGTAGGTAATAGCGGGAGATACGAGCAGTACTTC. Its translation is CASSVGNSGRYEQYF.

The rearrangement joins TRBV4-2 to TRBJ2-2, with a weak D call TRBD2 (6 bases). The CDR3 totals 17 residues. Germline values: CDR1 LGHNA, CDR2 YNFKEQ. The germline V and J ends were trimmed by 4 bases and 0 bases, with 15 bases remaining between them. The CDR3 DNA is TGTGCCAGCAGCCCATCCGGGAGCCCTGCGAACACCGGGGAGCTGTTTTTT. Translating gives CASSPSGSPANTGELFF.

The chain carries TRBV7-2 and TRBJ2-7, with no clear D. The germline gives CDR1 SGHTA, CDR2 FQGNSA. CDR3 length equals 11 residues. Trimming cost V 0 bases and J 6 bases, with 3 bases left between them. The CDR3 DNA follows: TGTGCCAGCAGCTTAGCCCCCGAGCAGTACTTC. It yields the protein CASSLAPEQYF.

The gene calls are TRBV18 and TRBJ1-1, with D uncertain. The germline gives CDR1 KGHSH, CDR2 LQKENI. Trimming removed 3 bases at V and 2 bases at J, with 4 bases between. The CDR3 consists of 12 residues. CDR3 loop: CASSPSNTEAFF. As DNA, the CDR3 is TGTGCCAGCTCACCTTCAAACACTGAAGCTTTCTTT.

The chain joins TRBV18 to TRBJ1-2, with unresolved D. With 3 bases removed from V and 2 bases from J, the gap between germline ends came to 7 bases. The CDR3 length is 13 residues. Looked up from germline, CDR1 is KGHSH and CDR2 is LQKENI. The chain's CDR3 is CASSPSANYGYTF. CDR3 bases: TGTGCCAGCTCACCGTCTGCCAACTATGGCTACACCTTC.

The chain joins TRBV5-1 to TRBJ2-1; 8 positions match TRBD1. Losses at the gene ends were 4 bases for V and 9 bases for J; bases not matched to a gene: 9. The CDR3 is made up of 14 amino acids. CDR1 is SGHRS, CDR2 YFSETQ, per germline. CDR3 amino acids: CASSHAQGAGEQFF. DNA of the CDR3: TGCGCCAGCAGCCACGCTCAGGGGGCAGGTGAGCAGTTCTTC.

The J gene is TRBJ1-2, the V gene TRBV29-1; D ambiguous. V was clipped by 7 bases and J by 7 bases, with 19 bases between them. Per the germline V gene, CDR1 is SQVTM and CDR2 is ANQGSEA. This CDR3 spans 13 amino acids. CDR3 loop: CSAEDSRISGYTF. CDR3 DNA sequence: TGCAGCGCTGAGGATTCAAGAATCTCTGGCTACACCTTC.

The CDR3 here is CASSYFLGGRETQYF. The CDR3 bases are TGTGCCAGCAGCTACTTTCTTGGGGGGCGGGAGACCCAGTACTTC. The V gene is TRBV7-9, the J gene TRBJ2-5, with D perhaps matching TRBD1 or TRBD2 (6 bases each). Trimming left V 4 bases short and J 5 bases short, with 17 bases between. The CDR3 consists of 15 residues. Per germline, CDR1 SEHNR and CDR2 FQNEAQ (reference sequence).

The V and J genes are TRBV4-1 and TRBJ2-1, with 11 bases fitting TRBD2. The CDR3 runs 16 residues. The junction had 9 bases not matched to a gene; V was cut back by 4 bases and J by 7 bases. Germline assignment: CDR1 MGHRA and CDR2 YSYEKL. DNA of the CDR3: TGCGCCAGCAGCCGAGGGGGACTAGCGGTTTGGAATGAGCAGTTCTTC. It translates to CASSRGGLAVWNEQFF.

This chain connects TRBV6-9 to TRBJ2-5; D is perhaps TRBD1 (6 bases). CDR1 MNHGY and CDR2 SVAAGI come from the germline V gene. Deletions cut 6 bases from V and 4 bases from J, with 15 bases between. The CDR3 sequence is 14 residues long. The CDR3, as DNA: TGTGCCAGCAGCCCCCAGGGGCGAGGAGAGACCCAGTACTTC. It translates to CASSPQGRGETQYF.

This clone was observed once. This sequence joins TRBV19 and TRBJ2-1; tentatively, D is TRBD1 (6 bases). Germline assignment: CDR1 LNHDA and CDR2 SQIVND (reference sequence). Trimming cost V 7 bases and J 4 bases, with 14 bases left between them. This CDR3 has 14 amino acids. The chain's CDR3 is CASTKTGVYNEQFF. CDR3 nucleotide sequence: TGTGCCAGTACGAAGACAGGAGTTTACAATGAGCAGTTCTTC.